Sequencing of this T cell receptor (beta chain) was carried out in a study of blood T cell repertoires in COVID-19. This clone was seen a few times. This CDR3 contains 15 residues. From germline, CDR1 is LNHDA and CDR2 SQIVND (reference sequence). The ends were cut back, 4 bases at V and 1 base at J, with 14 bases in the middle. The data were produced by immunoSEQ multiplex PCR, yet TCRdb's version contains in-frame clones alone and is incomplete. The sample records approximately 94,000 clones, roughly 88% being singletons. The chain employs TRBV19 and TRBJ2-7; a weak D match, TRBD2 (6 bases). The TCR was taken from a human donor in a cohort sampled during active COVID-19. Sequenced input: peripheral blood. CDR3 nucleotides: TGTGCCAGTAGTACCGCGGGGATTTCGTCCTACGAGCAGTACTTC. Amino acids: CASSTAGISSYEQYF.